This T cell receptor (beta chain) was obtained from a study of blood T cells in healthy people across ages. CDR3 length equals 14 residues. Germline CDR1 MGHDK, CDR2 SYGVNS. V lost 8 bases, J lost 0 bases, and 14 bases lay in between. A second PCR of roughly 7 to 11 cycles used a sample-barcoded 5' primer and a J-beta primer mix. Researchers report that each sample yielded at least 2.5 million CDR3-containing paired-end reads. Via MiXCR, TCRdb re-called the 5' RACE reads, giving one row per CDR3 protein. This table has roughly 1.6 million distinct CDR3 sequences, around 36% appearing once. This clonotype was counted only a few times.

The chain couples TRBV25-1 to TRBJ2-7; D may be TRBD2 (8 bases). The sample comprised blood. The sequence derives from a woman in her twenties or thirties in good health. The CDR3 DNA follows: TGTGCCAGCCGGGACAGCGGGAGCTCCTACGAGCAGTACTTC. It is translated as CASRDSGSSYEQYF.